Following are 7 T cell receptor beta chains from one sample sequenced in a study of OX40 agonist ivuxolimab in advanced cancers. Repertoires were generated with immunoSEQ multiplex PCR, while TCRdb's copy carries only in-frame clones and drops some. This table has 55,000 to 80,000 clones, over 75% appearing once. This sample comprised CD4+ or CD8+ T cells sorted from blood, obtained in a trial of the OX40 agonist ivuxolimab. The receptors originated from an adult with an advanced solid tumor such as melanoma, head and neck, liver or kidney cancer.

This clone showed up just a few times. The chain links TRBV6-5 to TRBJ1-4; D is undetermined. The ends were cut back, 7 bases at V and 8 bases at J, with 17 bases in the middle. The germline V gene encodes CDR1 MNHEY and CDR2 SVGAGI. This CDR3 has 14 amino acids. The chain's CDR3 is CASKKDNANEKLFF. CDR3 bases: TGTGCCAGCAAAAAGGATAACGCGAACGAAAAACTGTTTTTT.

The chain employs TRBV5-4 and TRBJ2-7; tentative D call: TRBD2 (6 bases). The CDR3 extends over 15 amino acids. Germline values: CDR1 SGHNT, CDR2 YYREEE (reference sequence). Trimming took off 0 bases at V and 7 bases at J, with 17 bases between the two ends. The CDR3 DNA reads TGTGCCAGCAGCTTGGGTCCGGGGGTATCAAGGGAGCAGTACTTC. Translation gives CASSLGPGVSREQYF.

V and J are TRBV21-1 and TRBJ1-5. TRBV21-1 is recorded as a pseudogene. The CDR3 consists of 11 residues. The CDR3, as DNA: TGTGCCAGCAGCAAAGCACAGCCCCAGCATTTT. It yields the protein CASSKAQPQHF.

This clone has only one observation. CDR3 nucleotide sequence: TGTGCCACCAGCAGACCGGGACAGGGGGCCCATGGCTACACCTTC. It specifies CATSRPGQGAHGYTF. The V gene is TRBV15, the J gene TRBJ1-2; TRBD1 aligns across 12 bases. The germline V gene has CDR1 LNHNV and CDR2 YYDKDF (reference sequence). The J segment lost 6 bases and the V segment lost 2 bases, leaving 4 bases of the junction unmatched. There are 15 residues in the CDR3.

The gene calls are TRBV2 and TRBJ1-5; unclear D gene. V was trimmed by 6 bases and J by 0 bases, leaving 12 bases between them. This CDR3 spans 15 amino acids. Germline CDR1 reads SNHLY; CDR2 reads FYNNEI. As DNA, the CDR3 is TGTGCCAGCAGCCAGAACAGTTTTAGCAATCAGCCCCAGCATTTT. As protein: CASSQNSFSNQPQHF.

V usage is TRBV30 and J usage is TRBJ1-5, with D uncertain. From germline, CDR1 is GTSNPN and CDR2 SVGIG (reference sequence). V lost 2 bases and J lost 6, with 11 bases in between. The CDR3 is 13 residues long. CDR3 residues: CAWSSKGAQPQHF. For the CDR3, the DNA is TGTGCCTGGAGTTCAAAGGGAGCTCAGCCCCAGCATTTT. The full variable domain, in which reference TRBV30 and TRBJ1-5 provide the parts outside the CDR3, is SQTIHQWPATLVQPVGSPLSLECTVEGTSNPNLYWYRQAAGRGLQLLFYSVGIGQISSEVPQNLSASRPQDRQFILSSKKLLLSDSGFYLCAWSSKGAQPQHFGDGTRLSIL.

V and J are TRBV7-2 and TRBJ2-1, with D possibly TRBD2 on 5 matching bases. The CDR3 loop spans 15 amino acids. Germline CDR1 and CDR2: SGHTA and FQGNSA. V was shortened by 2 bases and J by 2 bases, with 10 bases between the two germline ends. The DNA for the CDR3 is TGTGCCAGCAGCTTACGAGCGGCCCCCTACAATGAGCAGTTCTTC. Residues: CASSLRAAPYNEQFF.